This is a list of T cell receptor beta chains from one sample in a study of T cells in Graves' hyperthyroidism and ophthalmopathy. From the multiplex PCR reads, TCRdb called clonotypes with MiXCR, one entry per CDR3 protein. The table lists approximately 300,000 distinct CDR3 sequences, 16% of them singletons. Sequencing used blood. The receptors stem from a man in his thirties or forties with Graves' hyperthyroidism. Both conserved end residues are part of each CDR3. The D gene is left open where the match is weak. Size is omitted from some rows. Given values are once, few, many or a class for expanded clones.

v_call: TRBV5-1; d_call: NA; clone_size: many; j_call: TRBJ2-7; cdr3_nt: TGCGCCAGCAGCTTTCAAGGGAATGGGAATGAGCAGTACTTC; cdr3_aa: CASSFQGNGNEQYF
v_call: TRBV6-2/TRBV6-3; d_call: NA; clone_size: once; j_call: TRBJ1-1; cdr3_nt: TGTGCCAGCAGTTCGCCGACAGCATCTAACACTGAAGCTTTCTTT; cdr3_aa: CASSSPTASNTEAFF
v_call: TRBV11-1; d_call: NA; clone_size: many; j_call: TRBJ1-3; cdr3_nt: TGTGCCAGCAGCCCGCAACAGGGAACTGGAAACACCATATATTTT; cdr3_aa: CASSPQQGTGNTIYF
v_call: TRBV20-1; d_call: NA; clone_size: many; j_call: TRBJ1-1; cdr3_nt: TGCAGTGCTCCGGCCCCCCCAGGGAACACTGAAGCTTTCTTT; cdr3_aa: CSAPAPPGNTEAFF
v_call: TRBV29-1; d_call: NA; clone_size: NA; j_call: TRBJ1-1; cdr3_nt: TGCAGCTACAGGGTGTTAGAAGCTTTCTTT; cdr3_aa: CSYRVLEAFF
v_call: TRBV6-4; d_call: NA; clone_size: many; j_call: TRBJ2-3; cdr3_nt: TGTGCCAGCAGTCCCGGACCGTCAGATACGCAGTATTTT; cdr3_aa: CASSPGPSDTQYF
v_call: TRBV4-1; d_call: NA; clone_size: few; j_call: TRBJ2-3; cdr3_nt: TGCGCCAGCAGCCAAGGAACTCCCGATACGCAGTATTTT; cdr3_aa: CASSQGTPDTQYF
v_call: TRBV5-6; d_call: NA; clone_size: few; j_call: TRBJ1-2; cdr3_nt: TGTGCCAGCAGCTTGCAGGATACCTTCTATGGCTACACCTTC; cdr3_aa: CASSLQDTFYGYTF
v_call: TRBV5-1; d_call: NA; clone_size: NA; j_call: TRBJ1-1; cdr3_nt: TGCGCCAGCAGCGTAGGGGATAGGACACCGAACACTGAAGCTTTCTTT; cdr3_aa: CASSVGDRTPNTEAFF
v_call: TRBV20-1; d_call: NA; clone_size: many; j_call: TRBJ1-5; cdr3_nt: TGCAGTGCTAGGGACAGATACAATCAGCCCCAGCATTTT; cdr3_aa: CSARDRYNQPQHF
v_call: TRBV24-1; d_call: NA; clone_size: few; j_call: TRBJ1-6; cdr3_nt: TGTGCCACCAGGGACGTCGGAAATTCACCCCTCCACTTT; cdr3_aa: CATRDVGNSPLHF
v_call: TRBV4-1; d_call: TRBD2; clone_size: few; j_call: TRBJ2-7; cdr3_nt: TGCGCCAGCAGCCTTAGAGCGGGAGACTCCTACGAGCAGTACTTC; cdr3_aa: CASSLRAGDSYEQYF
v_call: TRBV20-1; d_call: NA; clone_size: NA; j_call: TRBJ1-6; cdr3_nt: TGCAGTGCTAGGGAGGGCGCGGACAATTCACCCCTCCACTTT; cdr3_aa: CSAREGADNSPLHF